This T cell receptor beta chain was sequenced during a study of B cell selection in AIRE deficiency. A note on this clone: Its antigen is undetermined.

Whole-study results and caveats: Shared Treg sequences were biased toward short CDR3s with few non-templated nucleotide insertions.

In the original analysis: Conventional T cell pools: about 11x10^4 distinct patient, about 150,000 donor TCRbeta sequences. Repertoires were generated with immunoSEQ multiplex PCR, while TCRdb's copy carries only in-frame clones and drops some. That table is the source of V, J and clone size, and D and trimming were worked out from the DNA. The sample holds 20,000 to 25,000 clones, 97% seen once. The sorted conventional CD4 T cells were gated as CD4+CD127+. V lost 4 bases, J lost 4 bases, and 6 bases stayed unmatched. The length of the CDR3 is 14 residues. Germline V gene sequence: CDR1 SGHDT, CDR2 YYEEEE.

The TCR was taken from a human donor with AIRE deficiency. The chain employs TRBV5-6 and TRBJ2-5; 8 nucleotides line up with TRBD1. The sequencing input was conventional CD4+ T cells sorted from PBMCs. The CDR3 DNA reads as TGTGCCAGCAGCCCAGGGGGCACGACAGAGACCCAGTACTTC. Its protein is CASSPGGTTETQYF.